These T cell receptor beta chains were read from a single sample in a study of cytomegalovirus exposure and HLA in healthy donors. Measured with immunoSEQ multiplex PCR; TCRdb has only the in-frame clones, and not every one. The sample contains 150,000 or so clones, roughly 84% of which appear only once. The sequenced sample was PBMCs. Source of these receptors: a man between 25 and 39 years old in good health and CMV-seropositive. The CDR3 runs from the conserved cysteine through the conserved F or W. Fields, in order: V gene, D gene, clone size, J gene, CDR3 DNA, CDR3 protein. A D gene is named only where the DNA matches it firmly. Where a row states a size, it is once, few, many or the class of an expanded clone; other rows omit it.

V gene: TRBV5-4; D gene: TRBD1; clone size: NA; J gene: TRBJ1-1; CDR3 DNA: TGTGCCAGCAGCTTGCAGGGGGTCACTGAAGCTTTCTTT; CDR3 protein: CASSLQGVTEAFF
V gene: TRBV4-1; D gene: NA; clone size: NA; J gene: TRBJ2-3; CDR3 DNA: TGCGCCAGCAGCCAAGGAGGAACCGCGAATACAGATACGCAGTATTTT; CDR3 protein: CASSQGGTANTDTQYF
V gene: TRBV11-1; D gene: TRBD2; clone size: NA; J gene: TRBJ2-3; CDR3 DNA: TGTGCCAGCAGCTTAGGCGGGAGGGACACAGATACGCAGTATTTT; CDR3 protein: CASSLGGRDTDTQYF
V gene: TRBV7-6; D gene: TRBD1; clone size: NA; J gene: TRBJ2-7; CDR3 DNA: TGTGCCAGCAGCTCAGAGACAGGGGTTCCCTACGAGCAGTACTTC; CDR3 protein: CASSSETGVPYEQYF
V gene: TRBV6-4; D gene: TRBD1; clone size: NA; J gene: TRBJ2-7; CDR3 DNA: TGTGCCAGCCAAACCGGGACAGGGGGCTTGGACGAGCAGTACTTC; CDR3 protein: CASQTGTGGLDEQYF
V gene: TRBV7-9; D gene: TRBD2; clone size: NA; J gene: TRBJ2-1; CDR3 DNA: TGTGCCAGCAGCGACCCTTCTAGCGGGTTAAGAAATGAGCAGTTCTTC; CDR3 protein: CASSDPSSGLRNEQFF
V gene: TRBV5-1; D gene: NA; clone size: NA; J gene: TRBJ1-2; CDR3 DNA: TGCGCCAGCAGCCCGGCGTCCAGACAGAGTAATGGCTACACCTTC; CDR3 protein: CASSPASRQSNGYTF
V gene: TRBV4-1; D gene: NA; clone size: NA; J gene: TRBJ2-2; CDR3 DNA: TGCGCCAGCAGCCAAGATTTTGCAGGATTGAACACCGGGGAGCTGTTTTTT; CDR3 protein: CASSQDFAGLNTGELFF
V gene: TRBV19; D gene: TRBD1; clone size: few; J gene: TRBJ2-3; CDR3 DNA: TGTGCCAGTCAGGGGGTTAGCACAGATACGCAGTATTTT; CDR3 protein: CASQGVSTDTQYF
V gene: TRBV6-6; D gene: TRBD2; clone size: NA; J gene: TRBJ2-3; CDR3 DNA: TGTGCCAGCAGCTTGACTAGCGGGTCAGATACGGATACGCAGTATTTT; CDR3 protein: CASSLTSGSDTDTQYF
V gene: TRBV7-9; D gene: TRBD1; clone size: NA; J gene: TRBJ2-3; CDR3 DNA: TGTGCCAGCAGCTTATCCAGGGGGAAGTTGGCAGATACGCAGTATTTT; CDR3 protein: CASSLSRGKLADTQYF
V gene: TRBV7-9; D gene: NA; clone size: NA; J gene: TRBJ2-1; CDR3 DNA: TGTGCCAGCAGTACCGGGACACGTTACAATGAGCAGTTCTTC; CDR3 protein: CASSTGTRYNEQFF
V gene: TRBV11-2; D gene: NA; clone size: NA; J gene: TRBJ2-7; CDR3 DNA: TGTGCCAGCAGCTTCGCCCAGCGGGCTACCCTCTACGAGCAGTACTTC; CDR3 protein: CASSFAQRATLYEQYF
V gene: TRBV28; D gene: NA; clone size: NA; J gene: TRBJ1-5; CDR3 DNA: TGTGCCAGCGATGAGGGTACGGGGAATGGCAATCAGCCCCAGCATTTT; CDR3 protein: CASDEGTGNGNQPQHF
V gene: TRBV9; D gene: NA; clone size: NA; J gene: TRBJ2-5; CDR3 DNA: TGTGCCAGCAGCGCCCAACAAGAGACCCAGTACTTC; CDR3 protein: CASSAQQETQYF
V gene: TRBV6-1; D gene: TRBD1; clone size: NA; J gene: TRBJ1-5; CDR3 DNA: TGTGCCAGCAGTGACAGGGACAGGGGGCCGCAACGCAATCAGCCCCAGCATTTT; CDR3 protein: CASSDRDRGPQRNQPQHF
V gene: TRBV7-3; D gene: NA; clone size: NA; J gene: TRBJ2-1; CDR3 DNA: TGTGCCAGTAAACTAGGGGGCTCCTACAATGAGCAGTTCTTC; CDR3 protein: CASKLGGSYNEQFF
V gene: TRBV19; D gene: NA; clone size: once; J gene: TRBJ2-7; CDR3 DNA: TGTGCCAGTATAATCCGGGACACTCGTTTCGAGCAGTACTTC; CDR3 protein: CASIIRDTRFEQYF
V gene: TRBV5-1; D gene: TRBD2; clone size: NA; J gene: TRBJ2-2; CDR3 DNA: TGCGCCAGCAGCTCCGGGACTAGCAACACCGGGGAGCTGTTTTTT; CDR3 protein: CASSSGTSNTGELFF
V gene: TRBV4-1; D gene: NA; clone size: NA; J gene: TRBJ1-1; CDR3 DNA: TGCGCCAGCAGCCAAGCGAGAGTCAACACTGAAGCTTTCTTT; CDR3 protein: CASSQARVNTEAFF
V gene: TRBV9; D gene: NA; clone size: NA; J gene: TRBJ1-6; CDR3 DNA: TGTGCCAGCAGCGCGCACCTCAGGGACAATAATTCACCCCTCCACTTT; CDR3 protein: CASSAHLRDNNSPLHF
V gene: TRBV27; D gene: TRBD1; clone size: once; J gene: TRBJ2-7; CDR3 DNA: TGTGCCAGCAGTTTCAGGGGGAAAAGCGAGCAGTACTTC; CDR3 protein: CASSFRGKSEQYF
V gene: TRBV30; D gene: TRBD2; clone size: NA; J gene: TRBJ2-1; CDR3 DNA: TGTGCCTGGGATTTAGCAGCGGGGACTATCTCCTACAATGAGCAGTTCTTC; CDR3 protein: CAWDLAAGTISYNEQFF
V gene: TRBV5-6; D gene: TRBD1; clone size: NA; J gene: TRBJ2-7; CDR3 DNA: TGTGCCAGCAGCTCCTGGATGGACAGGGGGCACGAGCAGTACTTC; CDR3 protein: CASSSWMDRGHEQYF
V gene: TRBV28; D gene: NA; clone size: NA; J gene: TRBJ1-4; CDR3 DNA: TGTGCCAGCAGTCTACGGACAGTTGCAACTAATGAAAAACTGTTTTTT; CDR3 protein: CASSLRTVATNEKLFF
V gene: TRBV28; D gene: NA; clone size: NA; J gene: TRBJ1-1; CDR3 DNA: TGTGCCAGCAGTTCCATTGTGAACACTGAAGCTTTCTTT; CDR3 protein: CASSSIVNTEAFF
V gene: TRBV18; D gene: TRBD1; clone size: NA; J gene: TRBJ1-1; CDR3 DNA: TGTGCCAGCTCCCTAAGGGGGCAGAACACTGAAGCTTTCTTT; CDR3 protein: CASSLRGQNTEAFF
V gene: TRBV6-5; D gene: TRBD2; clone size: NA; J gene: TRBJ2-1; CDR3 DNA: TGTGCCAGCAGTTACGGGACTAGTCTTTTTGAGCAGTTCTTC; CDR3 protein: CASSYGTSLFEQFF
V gene: TRBV10-3; D gene: NA; clone size: NA; J gene: TRBJ2-5; CDR3 DNA: TGTGCCATCGGGGCGCCGAATCAAGAGACCCAGTACTTC; CDR3 protein: CAIGAPNQETQYF
V gene: TRBV30; D gene: NA; clone size: NA; J gene: TRBJ1-1; CDR3 DNA: TGTGCCGGAACGACAGGGAACACTGAAGCTTTCTTT; CDR3 protein: CAGTTGNTEAFF
V gene: TRBV19; D gene: NA; clone size: NA; J gene: TRBJ2-7; CDR3 DNA: TGTGCCAGTAGTATGGGTACAGGCCCTCAATACGAGCAGTACTTC; CDR3 protein: CASSMGTGPQYEQYF
V gene: TRBV28; D gene: TRBD1; clone size: NA; J gene: TRBJ2-7; CDR3 DNA: TGTGCCAGCAGCCCTTCGACAGGGAACTACGAGCAGTACTTC; CDR3 protein: CASSPSTGNYEQYF
V gene: TRBV6-1; D gene: NA; clone size: NA; J gene: TRBJ1-1; CDR3 DNA: TGTGCCAGCAGAGCAACTTTGAACACTGAAGCTTTCTTT; CDR3 protein: CASRATLNTEAFF
V gene: TRBV5-4; D gene: TRBD1; clone size: few; J gene: TRBJ1-1; CDR3 DNA: TGTGCCAGCAGCTTGGGAGGCAGGGGGGCAGGGAACACTGAAGCTTTCTTT; CDR3 protein: CASSLGGRGAGNTEAFF
V gene: TRBV18; D gene: TRBD1; clone size: NA; J gene: TRBJ1-2; CDR3 DNA: TGTGCCAGCTCAGCCTACTCCTTCCGGGACAGGGTTGGCTACACCTTC; CDR3 protein: CASSAYSFRDRVGYTF
V gene: TRBV5-4; D gene: NA; clone size: NA; J gene: TRBJ1-1; CDR3 DNA: TGTGCCAGCAGGGAGGATTTACAACACCTGAACACTGAAGCTTTCTTT; CDR3 protein: CASREDLQHLNTEAFF
V gene: TRBV10-3; D gene: TRBD1; clone size: NA; J gene: TRBJ2-3; CDR3 DNA: TGTGCCATCATGGGTGGGACAGGGTCGGCAGATACGCAGTATTTT; CDR3 protein: CAIMGGTGSADTQYF
V gene: TRBV9; D gene: TRBD2; clone size: NA; J gene: TRBJ2-2; CDR3 DNA: TGTGCCAGCAGCGGACAGGGCGGAACTAGCGGGAGATTGTACACCGGGGAGCTGTTTTTT; CDR3 protein: CASSGQGGTSGRLYTGELFF
V gene: TRBV6-5; D gene: NA; clone size: NA; J gene: TRBJ1-2; CDR3 DNA: TGTGCCAGCAGTCCAGAAGCTAACTATGGCTACACCTTC; CDR3 protein: CASSPEANYGYTF
V gene: TRBV2; D gene: TRBD1; clone size: few; J gene: TRBJ1-6; CDR3 DNA: TGTGCCAGCAGTGGACAGGGGCGAAATAATTCACCCCTCCACTTT; CDR3 protein: CASSGQGRNNSPLHF
V gene: TRBV6-4; D gene: NA; clone size: NA; J gene: TRBJ2-1; CDR3 DNA: TGTGCCTCGAAAGCCGGGACAAATTACAATGAGCAGTTCTTC; CDR3 protein: CASKAGTNYNEQFF
V gene: TRBV27; D gene: NA; clone size: NA; J gene: TRBJ2-1; CDR3 DNA: TGTGCCAGCAGTTTTACTAGGAATGAGCAGTTCTTC; CDR3 protein: CASSFTRNEQFF
V gene: TRBV10-3; D gene: TRBD2; clone size: NA; J gene: TRBJ2-5; CDR3 DNA: TGTGCCATCAGTGGGAAACGGGGGGTAGGGGAGACCCAGTACTTC; CDR3 protein: CAISGKRGVGETQYF
V gene: TRBV27; D gene: NA; clone size: NA; J gene: TRBJ1-1; CDR3 DNA: TGTGCCAGCAGACAACTCCAGGGGTTCACTGAAGCTTTCTTT; CDR3 protein: CASRQLQGFTEAFF